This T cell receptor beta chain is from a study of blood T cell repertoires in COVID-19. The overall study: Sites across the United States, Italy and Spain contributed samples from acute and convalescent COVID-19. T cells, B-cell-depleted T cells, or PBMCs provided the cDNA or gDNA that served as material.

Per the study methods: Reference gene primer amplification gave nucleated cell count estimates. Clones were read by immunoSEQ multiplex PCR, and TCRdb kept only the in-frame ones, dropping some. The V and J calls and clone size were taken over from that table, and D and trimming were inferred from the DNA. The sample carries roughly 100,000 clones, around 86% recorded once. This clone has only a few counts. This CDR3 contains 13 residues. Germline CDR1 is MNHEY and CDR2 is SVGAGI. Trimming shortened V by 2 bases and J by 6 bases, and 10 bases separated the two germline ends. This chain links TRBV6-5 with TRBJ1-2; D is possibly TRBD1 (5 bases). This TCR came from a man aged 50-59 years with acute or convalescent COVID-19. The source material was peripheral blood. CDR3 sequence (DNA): TGTGCCAGCAGTTACGGGGGGAGGGATGGCTACACCTTC. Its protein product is CASSYGGRDGYTF.